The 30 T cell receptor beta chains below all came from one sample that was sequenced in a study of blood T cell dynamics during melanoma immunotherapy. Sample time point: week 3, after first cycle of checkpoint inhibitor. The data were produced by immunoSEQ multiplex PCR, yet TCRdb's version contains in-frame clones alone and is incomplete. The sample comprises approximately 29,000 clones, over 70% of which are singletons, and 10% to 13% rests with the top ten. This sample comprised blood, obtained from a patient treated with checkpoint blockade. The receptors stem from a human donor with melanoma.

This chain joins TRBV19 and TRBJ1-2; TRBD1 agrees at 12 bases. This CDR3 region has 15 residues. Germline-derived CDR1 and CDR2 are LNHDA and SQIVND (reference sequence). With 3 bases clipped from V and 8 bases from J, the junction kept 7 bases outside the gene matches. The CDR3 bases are TGTGCCAGTAGTATTTCCGGGACAGGGGGCGCCGGCTACACCTTC. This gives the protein CASSISGTGGAGYTF.

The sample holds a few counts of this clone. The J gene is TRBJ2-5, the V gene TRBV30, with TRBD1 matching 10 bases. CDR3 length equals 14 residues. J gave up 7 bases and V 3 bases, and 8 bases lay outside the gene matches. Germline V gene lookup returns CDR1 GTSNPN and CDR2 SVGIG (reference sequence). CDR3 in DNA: TGTGCCTGGAGGGGACAGGGGTTTGTAGGGACCCAGTACTTC. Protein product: CAWRGQGFVGTQYF.

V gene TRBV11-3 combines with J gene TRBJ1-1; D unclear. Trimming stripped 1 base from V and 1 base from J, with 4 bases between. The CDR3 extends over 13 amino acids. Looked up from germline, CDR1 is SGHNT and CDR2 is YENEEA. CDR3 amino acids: CASSLVENTEAFF. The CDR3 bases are TGTGCCAGCAGCTTAGTGGAGAACACTGAAGCTTTCTTT.

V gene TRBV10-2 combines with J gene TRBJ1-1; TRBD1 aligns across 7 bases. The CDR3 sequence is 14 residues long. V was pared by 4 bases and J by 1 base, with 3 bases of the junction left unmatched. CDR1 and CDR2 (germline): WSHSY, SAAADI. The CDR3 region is CASSAGTANTEAFF. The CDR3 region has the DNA TGCGCCAGCAGTGCAGGGACAGCGAACACTGAAGCTTTCTTT.

In DNA form, the CDR3 reads TGTGCCAGCAGCTTTTCGAGGGCTCGAAGGGAAAAACTGTTTTTT. Translating gives CASSFSRARREKLFF. The chain couples TRBV5-8 to TRBJ1-4; D ambiguous. The germline gives CDR1 SGHTS, CDR2 YDEGEE. The CDR3 has 15 residues. V shed 2 bases and J shed 8 bases, with 16 bases lying between them.

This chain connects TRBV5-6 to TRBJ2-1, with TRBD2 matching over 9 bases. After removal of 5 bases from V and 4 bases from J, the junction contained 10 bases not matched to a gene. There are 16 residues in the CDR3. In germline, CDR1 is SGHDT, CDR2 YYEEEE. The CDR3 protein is CASSPRASGTYNEQFF. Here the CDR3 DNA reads TGTGCCAGCAGTCCTAGGGCTAGCGGGACGTACAATGAGCAGTTCTTC.

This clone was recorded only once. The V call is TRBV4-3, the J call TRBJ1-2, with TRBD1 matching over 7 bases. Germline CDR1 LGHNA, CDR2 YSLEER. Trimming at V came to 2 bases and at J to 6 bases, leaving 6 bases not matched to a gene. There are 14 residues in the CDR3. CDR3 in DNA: TGCGCCAGCAGCCAATCAGGGGGACCCAATGGCTACACCTTC. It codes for CASSQSGGPNGYTF.

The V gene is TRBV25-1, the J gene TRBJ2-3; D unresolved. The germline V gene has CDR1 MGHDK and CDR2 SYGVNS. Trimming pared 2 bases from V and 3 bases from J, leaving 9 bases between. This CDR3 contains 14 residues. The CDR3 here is CASSESFGTDTQYF. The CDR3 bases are TGTGCCAGCAGTGAAAGCTTCGGGACAGATACGCAGTATTTT.

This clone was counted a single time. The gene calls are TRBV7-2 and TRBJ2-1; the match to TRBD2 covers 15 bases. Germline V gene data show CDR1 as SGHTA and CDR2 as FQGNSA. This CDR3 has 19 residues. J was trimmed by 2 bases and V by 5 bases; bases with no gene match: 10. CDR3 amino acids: CASSLTRTSGGAAYNEQFF. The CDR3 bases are TGTGCCAGCAGCCTTACCCGGACTAGCGGGGGGGCTGCCTACAATGAGCAGTTCTTC.

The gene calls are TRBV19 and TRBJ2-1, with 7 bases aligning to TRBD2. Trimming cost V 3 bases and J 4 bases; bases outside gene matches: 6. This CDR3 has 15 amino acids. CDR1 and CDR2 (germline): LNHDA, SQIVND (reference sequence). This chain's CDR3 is CASSMRSGDYNEQFF. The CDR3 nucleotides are TGTGCCAGTAGTATGAGAAGCGGGGATTACAATGAGCAGTTCTTC. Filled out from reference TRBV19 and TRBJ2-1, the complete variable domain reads DGGITQSPKYLFRKEGQNVTLSCEQNLNHDAMYWYRQDPGQGLRLIYYSQIVNDFQKGDIAEGYSVSREKKESFPLTVTSAQKNPTAFYLCASSMRSGDYNEQFFGPGTRLTVL.

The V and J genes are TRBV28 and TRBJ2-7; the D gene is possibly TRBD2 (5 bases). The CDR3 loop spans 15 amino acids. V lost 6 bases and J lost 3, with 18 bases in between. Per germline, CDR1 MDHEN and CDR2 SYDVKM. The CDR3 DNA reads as TGTGCCAGCAGCTCGAGATTGGACGGGAACTACGAGCAGTACTTC. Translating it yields CASSSRLDGNYEQYF.

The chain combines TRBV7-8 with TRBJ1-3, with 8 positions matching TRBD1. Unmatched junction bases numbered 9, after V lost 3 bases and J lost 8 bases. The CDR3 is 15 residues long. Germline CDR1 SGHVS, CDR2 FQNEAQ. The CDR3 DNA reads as TGTGCCAGCAGCTTCCAACCGACAGGGGTGGACACCATATATTTT. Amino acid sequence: CASSFQPTGVDTIYF.

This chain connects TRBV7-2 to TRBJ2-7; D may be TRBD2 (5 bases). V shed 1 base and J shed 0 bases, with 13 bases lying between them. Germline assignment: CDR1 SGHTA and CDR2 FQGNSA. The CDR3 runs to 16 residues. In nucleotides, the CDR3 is TGTGCCAGCAGCTTAGTAACGAGCGGAAGCTCCTACGAGCAGTACTTC. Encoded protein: CASSLVTSGSSYEQYF.

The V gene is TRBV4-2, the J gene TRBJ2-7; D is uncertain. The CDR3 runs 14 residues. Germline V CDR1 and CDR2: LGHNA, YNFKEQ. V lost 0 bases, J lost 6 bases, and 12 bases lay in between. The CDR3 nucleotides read TGTGCCAGCAGCCAAGATAAGGCTAGGCCCGAGCAGTACTTC. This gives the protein CASSQDKARPEQYF.

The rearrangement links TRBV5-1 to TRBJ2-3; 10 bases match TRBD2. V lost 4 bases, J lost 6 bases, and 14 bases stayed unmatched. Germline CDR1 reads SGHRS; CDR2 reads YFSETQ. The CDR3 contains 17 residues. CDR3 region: CASSPMTSGPPGDTQYF. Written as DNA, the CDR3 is TGCGCCAGCAGCCCGATGACTAGCGGGCCCCCCGGGGATACGCAGTATTTT.

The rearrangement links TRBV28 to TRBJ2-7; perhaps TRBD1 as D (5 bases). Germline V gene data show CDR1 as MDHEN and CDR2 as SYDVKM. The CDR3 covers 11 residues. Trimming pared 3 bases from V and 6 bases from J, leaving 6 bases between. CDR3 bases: TGTGCCAGCAGTTTGGGGCGCGAGCAGTACTTC. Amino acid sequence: CASSLGREQYF. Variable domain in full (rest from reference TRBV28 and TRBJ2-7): DVKVTQSSRYLVKRTGEKVFLECVQDMDHENMFWYRQDPGLGLRLIYFSYDVKMKEKGDIPEGYSVSREKKERFSLILESASTNQTSMYLCASSLGREQYFGPGTRLTVT.

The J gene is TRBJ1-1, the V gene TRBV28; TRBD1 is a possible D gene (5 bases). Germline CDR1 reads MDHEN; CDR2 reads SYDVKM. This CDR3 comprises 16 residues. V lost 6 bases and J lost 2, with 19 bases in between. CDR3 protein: CASSFADQRGNTEAFF. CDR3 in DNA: TGTGCCAGCAGCTTTGCTGATCAGCGGGGCAACACTGAAGCTTTCTTT.

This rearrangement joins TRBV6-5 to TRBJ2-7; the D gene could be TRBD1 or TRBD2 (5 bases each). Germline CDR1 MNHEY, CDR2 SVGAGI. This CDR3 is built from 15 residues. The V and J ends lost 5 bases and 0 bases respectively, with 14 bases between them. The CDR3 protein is CASSLGDGSSYEQYF. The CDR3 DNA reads TGTGCCAGCAGTCTCGGGGACGGTAGCTCCTACGAGCAGTACTTC.

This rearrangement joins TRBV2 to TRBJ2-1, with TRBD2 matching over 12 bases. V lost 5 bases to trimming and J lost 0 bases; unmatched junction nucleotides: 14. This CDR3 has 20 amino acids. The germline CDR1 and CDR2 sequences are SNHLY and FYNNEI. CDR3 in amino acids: CASSLRTSGVKSPSYNEQFF. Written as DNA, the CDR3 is TGTGCCAGCAGTCTTCGGACTAGCGGGGTTAAGAGCCCCTCCTACAATGAGCAGTTCTTC.

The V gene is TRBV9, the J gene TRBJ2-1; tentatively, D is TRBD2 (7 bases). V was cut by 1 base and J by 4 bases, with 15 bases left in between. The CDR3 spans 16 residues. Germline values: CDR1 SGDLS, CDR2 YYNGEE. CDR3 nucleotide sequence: TGTGCCAGCAGCGTACGAGGCGGGGGCGCTTACAATGAGCAGTTCTTC. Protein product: CASSVRGGGAYNEQFF. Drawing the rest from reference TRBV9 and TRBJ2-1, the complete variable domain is DSGVTQTPKHLITATGQRVTLRCSPRSGDLSVYWYQQSLDQGLQFLIQYYNGEERAKGNILERFSAQQFPDLHSELNLSSLELGDSALYFCASSVRGGGAYNEQFFGPGTRLTVL.

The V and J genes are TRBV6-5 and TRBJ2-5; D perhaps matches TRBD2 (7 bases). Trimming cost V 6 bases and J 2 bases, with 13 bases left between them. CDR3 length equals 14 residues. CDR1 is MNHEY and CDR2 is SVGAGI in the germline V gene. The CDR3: CASRNRGGQETQYF. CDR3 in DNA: TGTGCCAGCAGAAATAGGGGGGGGCAAGAGACCCAGTACTTC.

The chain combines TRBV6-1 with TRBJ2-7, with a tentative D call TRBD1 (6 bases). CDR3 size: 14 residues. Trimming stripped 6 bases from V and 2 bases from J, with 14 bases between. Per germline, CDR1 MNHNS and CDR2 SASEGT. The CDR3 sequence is CASRPGHPPYEQYF. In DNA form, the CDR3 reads TGTGCCAGCAGACCGGGACACCCTCCCTACGAGCAGTACTTC.

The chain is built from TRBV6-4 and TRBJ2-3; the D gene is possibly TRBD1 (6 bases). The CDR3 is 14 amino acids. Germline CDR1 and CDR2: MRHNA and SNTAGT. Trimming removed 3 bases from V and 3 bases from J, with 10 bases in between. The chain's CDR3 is CASSENRETDTQYF. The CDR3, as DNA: TGTGCCAGCAGTGAAAACAGGGAAACAGATACGCAGTATTTT.

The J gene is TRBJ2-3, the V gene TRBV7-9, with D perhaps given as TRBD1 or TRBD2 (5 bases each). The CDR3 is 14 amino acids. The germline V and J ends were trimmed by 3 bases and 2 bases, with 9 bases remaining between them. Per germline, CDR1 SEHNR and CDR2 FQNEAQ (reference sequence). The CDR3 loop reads CASSLGRTTDTQYF. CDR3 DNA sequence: TGTGCCAGCAGCTTGGGACGGACCACAGATACGCAGTATTTT.

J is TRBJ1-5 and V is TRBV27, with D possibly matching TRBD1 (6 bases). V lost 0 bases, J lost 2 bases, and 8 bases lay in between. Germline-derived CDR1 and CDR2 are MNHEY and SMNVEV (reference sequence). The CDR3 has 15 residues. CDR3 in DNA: TGTGCCAGCAGTTTATCACAGGGTGGCAATCAGCCCCAGCATTTT. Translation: CASSLSQGGNQPQHF.

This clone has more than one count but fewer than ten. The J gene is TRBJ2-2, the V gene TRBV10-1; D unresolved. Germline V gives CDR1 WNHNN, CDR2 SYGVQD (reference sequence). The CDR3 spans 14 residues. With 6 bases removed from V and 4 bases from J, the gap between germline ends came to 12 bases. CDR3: CASRIEMGTGELFF. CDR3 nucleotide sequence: TGCGCCAGCAGGATCGAAATGGGCACCGGGGAGCTGTTTTTT.

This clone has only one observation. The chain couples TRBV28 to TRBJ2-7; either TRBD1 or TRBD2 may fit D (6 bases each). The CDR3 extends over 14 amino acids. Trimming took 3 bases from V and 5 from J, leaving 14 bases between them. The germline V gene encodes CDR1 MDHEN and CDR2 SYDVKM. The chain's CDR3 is CASSFFGGGDEQYF. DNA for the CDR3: TGTGCCAGCAGTTTCTTCGGGGGCGGGGACGAGCAGTACTTC.

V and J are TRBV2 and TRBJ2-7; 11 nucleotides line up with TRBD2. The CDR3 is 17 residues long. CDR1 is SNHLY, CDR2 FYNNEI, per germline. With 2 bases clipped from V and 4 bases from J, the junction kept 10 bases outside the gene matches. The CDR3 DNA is TGTGCCAGCAGTGAAAGGGTAGCGGGAGGGTCTCGATACGAGCAGTACTTC. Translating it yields CASSERVAGGSRYEQYF.

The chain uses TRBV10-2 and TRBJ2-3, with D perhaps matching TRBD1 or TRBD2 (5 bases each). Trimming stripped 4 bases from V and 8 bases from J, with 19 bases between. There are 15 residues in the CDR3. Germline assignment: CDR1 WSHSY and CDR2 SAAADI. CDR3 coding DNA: TGCGCCAGCAGTGCCTCCCTAACGGGGACGGGTACGCAGTATTTT. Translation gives CASSASLTGTGTQYF.

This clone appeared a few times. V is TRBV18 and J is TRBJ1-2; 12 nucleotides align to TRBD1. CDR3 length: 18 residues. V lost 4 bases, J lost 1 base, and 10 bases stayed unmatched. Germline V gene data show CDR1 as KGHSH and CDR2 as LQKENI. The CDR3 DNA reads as TGTGCCAGCTCACTGGCCGGGACAGGGGGCTTCCTTAACTATGGCTACACCTTC. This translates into CASSLAGTGGFLNYGYTF.